The 16 T cell receptor beta chains given below trace back to one sample, sequenced in a study of graft-versus-host responses after intestinal transplantation. Graft tissue was processed to release intraepithelial and lamina propria lymphocytes. Sequenced by immunoSEQ multiplex PCR; TCRdb stores in-frame clones only, minus some. The sample contains roughly 11,000 clones, over 65% of which appear only once. The specimen was ileum tissue, collected about 150 days after intestinal transplantation. These receptors were collected from a human patient who received an intestinal transplant, so some T cells may come from the graft donor.

V gene TRBV7-9 combines with J gene TRBJ2-1, with TRBD2 matching over 11 bases. Trimming at V came to 10 bases and at J to 7 bases, leaving 15 bases not matched to a gene. Germline V gene data show CDR1 as SEHNR and CDR2 as FQNEAQ (reference sequence). The CDR3 is 16 residues long. CDR3 region: CATTGELAGADNEQFF. The DNA for the CDR3 is TGTGCCACCACAGGTGAACTAGCGGGGGCGGATAATGAGCAGTTCTTC.

This chain connects TRBV6-5 to TRBJ1-6; D is uncertain. CDR1 is MNHEY and CDR2 is SVGAGI in the germline V gene. CDR3 length equals 15 residues. With 2 bases removed from V and 0 bases from J, the gap between germline ends came to 5 bases. Here the CDR3 reads CASSYEGSYNSPLHF. DNA of the CDR3: TGTGCCAGCAGTTACGAGGGCTCCTATAATTCACCCCTCCACTTT.

The chain couples TRBV10-3 to TRBJ2-2; 9 bases map to TRBD2. J lost 4 bases, V lost 2 bases, and 5 bases had no gene match. Germline V gives CDR1 ENHRY, CDR2 SYGVKD. The CDR3 totals 16 residues. This CDR3 is CAISEGIAGVTGELFF. The DNA for the CDR3 is TGTGCCATCAGTGAGGGAATAGCGGGAGTCACCGGGGAGCTGTTTTTT.

The chain joins TRBV7-6 to TRBJ2-7; 9 bases map to TRBD1. The CDR3 covers 14 residues. CDR1 SGHVS and CDR2 FNYEAQ come from the germline V gene. Germline trimming cut 5 bases from V and 5 bases from J; bases unmatched to any gene: 7. The CDR3 loop reads CASSPYHRGHEQYF. Here the CDR3 DNA reads TGTGCCAGCAGCCCCTACCACAGGGGGCACGAGCAGTACTTC.

J is TRBJ2-2 and V is TRBV7-2; perhaps TRBD2 as D (6 bases). Germline CDR1 is SGHTA and CDR2 is FQGNSA. The V end lost 1 base, the J end lost 0 bases, and 9 bases lay between the germline ends. The CDR3 has 16 residues. CDR3 in amino acids: CASSLVGGTNTGELFF. The CDR3 coding sequence is TGTGCCAGCAGCTTAGTGGGGGGAACGAACACCGGGGAGCTGTTTTTT.

This clone was detected only a few times. The V and J genes are TRBV6-9 and TRBJ2-5, with 10 bases matching TRBD1. CDR3 length: 14 residues. Germline values: CDR1 MNHGY, CDR2 SVAAGI. The V and J ends lost 4 bases and 5 bases, in that order; junction bases with no gene match: 4. The CDR3 is CASSSSGQGETQYF. CDR3 sequence (DNA): TGTGCCAGCAGTTCCTCGGGACAGGGGGAGACCCAGTACTTC.

The chain links TRBV27 to TRBJ2-1; TRBD1 might be the D (6 bases). The CDR3 contains 16 residues. Between the trimmed V and J ends, which lost 6 bases and 0 bases, there was a span of 15 bases. Germline V lookup: CDR1 MNHEY, CDR2 SMNVEV (reference sequence). CDR3 residues: CASSPDRQDSYNEQFF. DNA of the CDR3: TGTGCCAGCAGCCCGGACAGACAAGACTCCTACAATGAGCAGTTCTTC.

The chain carries TRBV28 and TRBJ2-2, with TRBD2 as a possible D gene (6 bases). Trimming took 8 bases from V and 5 from J, leaving 21 bases between them. The length of the CDR3 is 16 residues. The germline gives CDR1 MDHEN, CDR2 SYDVKM. CDR3 sequence: CASSPQDGRYTGELFF. CDR3 DNA sequence: TGTGCCAGCTCCCCGCAGGACGGGAGATATACCGGGGAGCTGTTTTTT.

This clone has only one observation. The gene calls are TRBV6-5 and TRBJ2-5; perhaps TRBD2 as D (6 bases). V was trimmed by 5 bases and J by 9 bases, leaving 13 bases between them. Germline V lookup: CDR1 MNHEY, CDR2 SVGAGI. The CDR3 has 12 amino acids. In DNA, the CDR3 is TGTGCCAGCAGTGGGACTTCGGGGCCCCAGTACTTC. It specifies CASSGTSGPQYF.

This rearrangement joins TRBV2 to TRBJ1-1; no firm D call. Trimming left V 2 bases short and J 3 bases short, with 4 bases between. The CDR3 sequence is 12 residues long. Germline CDR1 is SNHLY and CDR2 is FYNNEI. CDR3 amino acids: CASSEHYTEAFF. DNA for the CDR3: TGTGCCAGCAGTGAACACTACACTGAAGCTTTCTTT.

V is TRBV7-9 and J is TRBJ2-1; 8 nucleotides align to TRBD1. The CDR3 runs to 12 residues. The J segment lost 15 bases and the V segment lost 5 bases, leaving 9 bases of the junction unmatched. The V gene's germline CDR1 is SEHNR and CDR2 FQNEAQ (reference sequence). CDR3 nucleotides: TGTGCCAGCAGCCCATCGGACAGGGAAGGGTTCTTC. Amino acids: CASSPSDREGFF.

CDR3 sequence: CASSVGGLTSASEQFF. CDR3 in DNA: TGTGCCAGCAGCGTAGGGGGTCTCACTAGCGCCAGTGAGCAGTTCTTC. The chain uses TRBV9 and TRBJ2-1; 7 bases map to TRBD2. This CDR3 spans 16 amino acids. The V gene's germline CDR1 is SGDLS and CDR2 YYNGEE. V dropped 0 bases and J dropped 9; count of bases not matched to a gene: 12.

The rearrangement links TRBV10-2 to TRBJ2-5; the match to TRBD2 covers 7 bases. Losses at the gene ends were 2 bases for V and 2 bases for J; bases not matched to a gene: 8. Germline V gene data show CDR1 as WSHSY and CDR2 as SAAADI. This CDR3 has 16 residues. The CDR3 bases are TGCGCCAGCAGTGAGCCAACCCCGGGACTACAAGAGACCCAGTACTTC. Protein sequence: CASSEPTPGLQETQYF.

The chain is built from TRBV20-1 and TRBJ1-1; D not resolved. From germline, CDR1 is DFQATT and CDR2 SNEGSKA (reference sequence). V lost 6 bases, J lost 10 bases, and 9 bases lay in between. The CDR3 is 9 residues long. CDR3 protein: CSAERRAFF. CDR3 nucleotide sequence: TGCAGTGCCGAGAGGAGAGCTTTCTTT.

The chain has TRBV15 and TRBJ1-4; a weak D match, TRBD1 (6 bases). The CDR3 runs to 16 residues. With 1 base removed from V and 4 bases from J, the gap between germline ends came to 13 bases. Germline CDR1 LNHNV, CDR2 YYDKDF (reference sequence). CDR3 amino acids: CATSRGQGYGNEKLFF. DNA for the CDR3: TGTGCCACCAGCAGAGGCCAGGGGTATGGTAATGAAAAACTGTTTTTT.

The rearrangement joins TRBV20-1 to TRBJ2-7; 7 bases are shared with TRBD1. Germline V CDR1 and CDR2: DFQATT, SNEGSKA (reference sequence). The ends lost 6 bases at V and 4 bases at J; junction bases unmatched: 3. The CDR3 covers 11 residues. The DNA for the CDR3 is TGCAGTGCAGGGGGCGTTTACGAGCAGTACTTC. It codes for CSAGGVYEQYF.